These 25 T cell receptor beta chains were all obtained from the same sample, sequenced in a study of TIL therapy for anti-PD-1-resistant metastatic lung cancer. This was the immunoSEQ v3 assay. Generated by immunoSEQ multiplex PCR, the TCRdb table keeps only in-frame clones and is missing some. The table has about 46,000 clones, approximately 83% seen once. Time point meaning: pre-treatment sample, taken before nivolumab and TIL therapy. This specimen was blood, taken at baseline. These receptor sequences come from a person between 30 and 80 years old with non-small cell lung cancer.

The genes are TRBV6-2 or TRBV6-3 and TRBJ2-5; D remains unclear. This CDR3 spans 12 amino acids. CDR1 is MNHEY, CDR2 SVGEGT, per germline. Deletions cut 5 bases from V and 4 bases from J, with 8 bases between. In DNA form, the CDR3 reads TGTGCCAGCAGTCAGTCGAGAGAGACCCAGTACTTC. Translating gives CASSQSRETQYF.

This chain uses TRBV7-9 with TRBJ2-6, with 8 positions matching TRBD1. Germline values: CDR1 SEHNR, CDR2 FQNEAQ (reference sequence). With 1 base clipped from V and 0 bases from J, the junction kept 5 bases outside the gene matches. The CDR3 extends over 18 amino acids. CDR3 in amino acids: CASSLVGTGSSGANVLTF. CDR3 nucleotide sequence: TGTGCCAGCAGCTTAGTAGGGACAGGAAGCTCTGGGGCCAACGTCCTGACTTTC.

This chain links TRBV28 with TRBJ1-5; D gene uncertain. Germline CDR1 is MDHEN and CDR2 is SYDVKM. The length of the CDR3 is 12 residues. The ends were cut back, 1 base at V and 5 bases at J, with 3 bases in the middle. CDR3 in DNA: TGTGCCAGCAGTTTATCCTATCAGCCCCAGCATTTT. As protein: CASSLSYQPQHF.

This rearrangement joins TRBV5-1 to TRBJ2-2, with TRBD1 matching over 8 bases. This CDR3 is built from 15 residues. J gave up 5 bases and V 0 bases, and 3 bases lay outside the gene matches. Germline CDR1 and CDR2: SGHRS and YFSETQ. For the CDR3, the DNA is TGCGCCAGCAGCTTGGCACAGGGGGGTACCGGGGAGCTGTTTTTT. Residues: CASSLAQGGTGELFF. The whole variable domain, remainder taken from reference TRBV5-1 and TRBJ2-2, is KAGVTQTPRYLIKTRGQQVTLSCSPISGHRSVSWYQQTPGQGLQFLFEYFSETQRNKGNFPGRFSGRQFSNSRSEMNVSTLELGDSALYLCASSLAQGGTGELFFGEGSRLTVL.

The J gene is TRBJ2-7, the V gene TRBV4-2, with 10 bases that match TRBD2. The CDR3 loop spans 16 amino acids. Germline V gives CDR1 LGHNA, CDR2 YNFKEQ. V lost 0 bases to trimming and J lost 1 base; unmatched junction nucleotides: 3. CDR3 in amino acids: CASSQESGRGSYEQYF. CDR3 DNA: TGTGCCAGCAGCCAAGAAAGCGGGAGGGGGTCCTACGAGCAGTACTTC.

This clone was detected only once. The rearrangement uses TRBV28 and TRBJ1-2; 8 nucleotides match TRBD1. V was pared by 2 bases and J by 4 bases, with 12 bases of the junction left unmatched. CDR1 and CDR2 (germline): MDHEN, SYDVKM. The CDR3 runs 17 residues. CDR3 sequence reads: CASSLGPPGQGSYGYTF. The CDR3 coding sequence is TGTGCCAGCAGTTTAGGCCCCCCAGGACAGGGAAGCTATGGCTACACCTTC.

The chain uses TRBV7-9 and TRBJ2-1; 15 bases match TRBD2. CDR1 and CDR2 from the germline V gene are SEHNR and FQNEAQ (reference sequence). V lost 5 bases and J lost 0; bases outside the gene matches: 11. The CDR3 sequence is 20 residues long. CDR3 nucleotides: TGTGCCAGCAGCACCCTTCCGGGACTAGCGGGGGGCCGCTCCTACAATGAGCAGTTCTTC. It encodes CASSTLPGLAGGRSYNEQFF.

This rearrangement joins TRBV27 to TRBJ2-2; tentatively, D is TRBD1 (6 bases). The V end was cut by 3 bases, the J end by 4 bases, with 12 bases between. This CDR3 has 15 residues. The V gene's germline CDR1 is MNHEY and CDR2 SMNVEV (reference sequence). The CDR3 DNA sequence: TGTGCCAGCAGTTTCCCAGGGGACCCCACCGGGGAGCTGTTTTTT. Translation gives CASSFPGDPTGELFF.

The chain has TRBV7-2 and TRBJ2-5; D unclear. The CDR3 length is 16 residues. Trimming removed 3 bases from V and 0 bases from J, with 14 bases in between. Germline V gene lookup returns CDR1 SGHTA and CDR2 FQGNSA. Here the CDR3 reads CASSFGSLRDQETQYF. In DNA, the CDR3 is TGTGCCAGCAGCTTCGGTTCCCTAAGGGACCAAGAGACCCAGTACTTC.

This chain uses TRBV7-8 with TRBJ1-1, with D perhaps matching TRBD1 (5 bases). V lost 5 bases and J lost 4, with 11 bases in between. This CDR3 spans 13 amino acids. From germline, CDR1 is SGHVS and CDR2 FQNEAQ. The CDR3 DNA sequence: TGTGCCAGCAGCCCCGTGACAGCCACTGAAGCTTTCTTT. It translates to CASSPVTATEAFF.

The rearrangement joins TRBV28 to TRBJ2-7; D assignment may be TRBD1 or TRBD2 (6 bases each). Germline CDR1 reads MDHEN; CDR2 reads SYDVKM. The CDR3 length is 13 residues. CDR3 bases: TGTGCATCGGGGGCCAGCCAGCTTTACGAGCAGTACTTC. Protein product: CASGASQLYEQYF. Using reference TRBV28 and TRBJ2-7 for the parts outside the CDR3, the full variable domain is DVKVTQSSRYLVKRTGEKVFLECVQDMDHENMFWYRQDPGLGLRLIYFSYDVKMKEKGDIPEGYSVSREKKERFSLILESASTNQTSMYLCASGASQLYEQYFGPGTRLTVT.

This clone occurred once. The CDR3 nucleotides read TGTGCCAGCAGCTTGACAGGGGTGGGCTACACCTTC. Amino acids: CASSLTGVGYTF. The chain has TRBV5-5 and TRBJ1-2, with TRBD1 matching 7 bases. This CDR3 is built from 12 residues. Germline CDR1 is SGHKS and CDR2 is YYEKEE (reference sequence). V gave up 1 base and J gave up 8 bases; unmatched junction bases: 2.

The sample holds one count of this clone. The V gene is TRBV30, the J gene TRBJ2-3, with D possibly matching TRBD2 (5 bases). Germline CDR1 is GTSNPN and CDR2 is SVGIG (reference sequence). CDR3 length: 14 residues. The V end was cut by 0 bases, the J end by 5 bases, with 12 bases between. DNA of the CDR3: TGTGCCTGGAGTGTACTTAGCGTGGGAGATACGCAGTATTTT. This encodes CAWSVLSVGDTQYF.

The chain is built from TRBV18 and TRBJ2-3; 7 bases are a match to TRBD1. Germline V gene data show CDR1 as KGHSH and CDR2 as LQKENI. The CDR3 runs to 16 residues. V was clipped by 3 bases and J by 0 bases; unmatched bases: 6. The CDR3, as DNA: TGTGCCAGCTCACCCCAGGGGGTCCCGAGCACAGATACGCAGTATTTT. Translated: CASSPQGVPSTDTQYF.

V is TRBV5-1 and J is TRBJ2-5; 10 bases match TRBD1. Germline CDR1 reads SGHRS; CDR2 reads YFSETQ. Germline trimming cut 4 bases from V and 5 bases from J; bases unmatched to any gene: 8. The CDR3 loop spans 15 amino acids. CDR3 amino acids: CASSAGQGLRETQYF. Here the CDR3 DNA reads TGCGCCAGCAGCGCGGGACAGGGGTTACGGGAGACCCAGTACTTC.

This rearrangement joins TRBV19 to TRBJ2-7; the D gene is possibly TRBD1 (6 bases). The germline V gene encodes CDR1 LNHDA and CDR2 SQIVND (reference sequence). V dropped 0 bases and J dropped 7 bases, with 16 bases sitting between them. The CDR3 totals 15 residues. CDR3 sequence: CASSIETGAYGEQYF. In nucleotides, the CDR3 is TGTGCCAGTAGTATAGAGACAGGAGCCTACGGGGAGCAGTACTTC. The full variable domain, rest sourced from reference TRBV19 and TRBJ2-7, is DGGITQSPKYLFRKEGQNVTLSCEQNLNHDAMYWYRQDPGQGLRLIYYSQIVNDFQKGDIAEGYSVSREKKESFPLTVTSAQKNPTAFYLCASSIETGAYGEQYFGPGTRLTVT.

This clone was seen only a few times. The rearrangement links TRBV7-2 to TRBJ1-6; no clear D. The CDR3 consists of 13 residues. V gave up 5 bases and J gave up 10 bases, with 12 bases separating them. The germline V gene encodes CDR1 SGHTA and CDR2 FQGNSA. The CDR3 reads CASSPAAESPLHF. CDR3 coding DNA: TGTGCCAGCAGCCCTGCGGCGGAATCACCCCTCCACTTT.

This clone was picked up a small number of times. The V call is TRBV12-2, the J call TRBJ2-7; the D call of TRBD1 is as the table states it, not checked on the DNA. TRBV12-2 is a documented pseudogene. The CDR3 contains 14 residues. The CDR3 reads CARSGTGDSYEQYF. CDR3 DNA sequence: TGTGCGCGATCCGGGACAGGAGACTCCTACGAGCAGTACTTC.

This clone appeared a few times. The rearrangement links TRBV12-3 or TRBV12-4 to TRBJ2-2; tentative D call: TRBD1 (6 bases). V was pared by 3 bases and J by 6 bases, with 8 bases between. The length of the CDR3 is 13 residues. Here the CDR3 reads CASSLRQAGELFF. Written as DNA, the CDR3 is TGTGCCAGCAGTTTGAGACAGGCCGGGGAGCTGTTTTTT.

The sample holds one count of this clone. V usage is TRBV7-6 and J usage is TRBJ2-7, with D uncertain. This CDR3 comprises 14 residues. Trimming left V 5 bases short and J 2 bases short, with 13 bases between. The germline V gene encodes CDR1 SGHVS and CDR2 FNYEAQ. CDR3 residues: CASSRESAAYEQYF. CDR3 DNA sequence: TGTGCCAGCAGCCGCGAATCAGCCGCCTACGAGCAGTACTTC.

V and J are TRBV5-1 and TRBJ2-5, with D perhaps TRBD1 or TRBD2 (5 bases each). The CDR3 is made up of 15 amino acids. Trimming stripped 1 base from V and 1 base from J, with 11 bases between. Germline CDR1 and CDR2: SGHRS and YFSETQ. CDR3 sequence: CASSLRGQFQETQYF. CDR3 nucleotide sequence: TGCGCCAGCAGCTTGCGGGGCCAATTCCAAGAGACCCAGTACTTC. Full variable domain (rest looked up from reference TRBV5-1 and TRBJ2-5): KAGVTQTPRYLIKTRGQQVTLSCSPISGHRSVSWYQQTPGQGLQFLFEYFSETQRNKGNFPGRFSGRQFSNSRSEMNVSTLELGDSALYLCASSLRGQFQETQYFGPGTRLLVL.

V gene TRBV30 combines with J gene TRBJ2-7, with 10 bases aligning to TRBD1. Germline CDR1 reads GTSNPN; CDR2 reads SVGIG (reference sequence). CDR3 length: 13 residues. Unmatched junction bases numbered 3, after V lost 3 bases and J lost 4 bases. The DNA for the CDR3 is TGTGCCTGGAGCAGGGGACAGGGGTACGAGCAGTACTTC. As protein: CAWSRGQGYEQYF.

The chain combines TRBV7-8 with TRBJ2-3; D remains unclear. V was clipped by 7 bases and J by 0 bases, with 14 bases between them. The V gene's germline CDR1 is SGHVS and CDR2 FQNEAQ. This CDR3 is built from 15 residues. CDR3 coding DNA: TGTGCCAGCACCTCGATCGGACGGAGCACAGATACGCAGTATTTT. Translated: CASTSIGRSTDTQYF.

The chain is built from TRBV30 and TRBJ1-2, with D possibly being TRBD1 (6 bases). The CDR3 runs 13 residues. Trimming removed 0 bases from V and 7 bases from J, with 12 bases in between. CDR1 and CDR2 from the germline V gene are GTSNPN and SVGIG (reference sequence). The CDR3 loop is CAWSVAGGLGYTF. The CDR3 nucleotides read TGTGCCTGGAGTGTGGCGGGGGGCCTTGGCTACACCTTC.

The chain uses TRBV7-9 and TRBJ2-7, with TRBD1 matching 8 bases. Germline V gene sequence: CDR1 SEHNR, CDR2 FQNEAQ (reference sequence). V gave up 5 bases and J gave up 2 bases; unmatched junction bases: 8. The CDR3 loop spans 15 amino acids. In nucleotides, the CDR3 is TGTGCCAGCAGCCAGGGGGCCTTTTCCCCCTACGAGCAGTACTTC. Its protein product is CASSQGAFSPYEQYF. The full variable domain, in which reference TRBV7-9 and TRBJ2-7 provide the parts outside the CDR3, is DTGVSQNPRHKITKRGQNVTFRCDPISEHNRLYWYRQTLGQGPEFLTYFQNEAQLEKSRLLSDRFSAERPKGSFSTLEIQRTEQGDSAMYLCASSQGAFSPYEQYFGPGTRLTVT.